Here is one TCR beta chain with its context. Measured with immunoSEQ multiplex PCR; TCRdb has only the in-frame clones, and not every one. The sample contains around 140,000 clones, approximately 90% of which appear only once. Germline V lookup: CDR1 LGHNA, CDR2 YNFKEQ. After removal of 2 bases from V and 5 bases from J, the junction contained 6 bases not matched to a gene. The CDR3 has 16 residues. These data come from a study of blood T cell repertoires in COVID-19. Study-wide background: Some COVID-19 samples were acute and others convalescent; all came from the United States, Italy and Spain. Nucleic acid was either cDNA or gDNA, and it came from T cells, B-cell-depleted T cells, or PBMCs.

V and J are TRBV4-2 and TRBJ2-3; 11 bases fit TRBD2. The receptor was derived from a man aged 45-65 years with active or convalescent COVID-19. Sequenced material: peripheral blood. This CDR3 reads CASSQPLAGVIDTQYF. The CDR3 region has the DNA TGTGCCAGCAGCCAACCACTAGCGGGAGTGATAGATACGCAGTATTTT.